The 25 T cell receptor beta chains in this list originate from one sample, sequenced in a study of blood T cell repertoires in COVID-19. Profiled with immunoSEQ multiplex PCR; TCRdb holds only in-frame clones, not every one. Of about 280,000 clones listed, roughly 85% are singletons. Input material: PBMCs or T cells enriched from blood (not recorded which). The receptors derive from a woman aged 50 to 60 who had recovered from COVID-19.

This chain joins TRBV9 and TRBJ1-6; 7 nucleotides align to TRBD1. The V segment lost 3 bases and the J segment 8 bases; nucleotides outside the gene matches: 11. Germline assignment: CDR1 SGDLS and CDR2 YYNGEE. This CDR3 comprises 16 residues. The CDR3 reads CASSDLRQGQHSPLHF. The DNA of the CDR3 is TGTGCCAGCAGCGACCTAAGACAGGGCCAACATTCACCCCTCCACTTT.

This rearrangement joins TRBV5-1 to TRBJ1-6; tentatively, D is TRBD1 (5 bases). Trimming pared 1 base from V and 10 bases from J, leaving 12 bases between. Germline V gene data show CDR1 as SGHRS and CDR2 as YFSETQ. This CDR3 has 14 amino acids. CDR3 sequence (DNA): TGCGCCAGCAGCTTGAGCAGGGTGTCATCACCCCTCCACTTT. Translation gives CASSLSRVSSPLHF.

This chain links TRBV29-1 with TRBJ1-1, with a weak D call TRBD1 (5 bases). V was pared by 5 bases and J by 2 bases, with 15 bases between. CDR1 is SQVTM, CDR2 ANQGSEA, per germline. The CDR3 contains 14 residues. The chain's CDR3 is CSVSDRSVNTEAFF. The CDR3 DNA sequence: TGCAGCGTTTCTGACAGATCTGTAAACACTGAAGCTTTCTTT.

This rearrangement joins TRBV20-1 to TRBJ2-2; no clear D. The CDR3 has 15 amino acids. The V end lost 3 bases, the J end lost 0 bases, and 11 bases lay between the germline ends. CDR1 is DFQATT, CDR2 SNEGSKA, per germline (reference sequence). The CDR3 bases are TGCAGTGCTAGTCCTCAGGTGACGAACACCGGGGAGCTGTTTTTT. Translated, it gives CSASPQVTNTGELFF.

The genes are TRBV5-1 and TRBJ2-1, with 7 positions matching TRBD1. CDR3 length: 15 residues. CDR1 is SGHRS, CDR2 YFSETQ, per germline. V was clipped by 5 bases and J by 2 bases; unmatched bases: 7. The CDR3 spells CASRMTGTPYNEQFF. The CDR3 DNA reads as TGCGCCAGCAGAATGACAGGGACCCCCTACAATGAGCAGTTCTTC.

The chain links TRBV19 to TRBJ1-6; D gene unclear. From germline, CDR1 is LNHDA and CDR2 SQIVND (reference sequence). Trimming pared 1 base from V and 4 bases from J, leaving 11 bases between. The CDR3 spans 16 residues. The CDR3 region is CASSIVAAVYNSPLHF. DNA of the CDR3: TGTGCCAGTAGTATAGTCGCCGCGGTATATAATTCACCCCTCCACTTT.

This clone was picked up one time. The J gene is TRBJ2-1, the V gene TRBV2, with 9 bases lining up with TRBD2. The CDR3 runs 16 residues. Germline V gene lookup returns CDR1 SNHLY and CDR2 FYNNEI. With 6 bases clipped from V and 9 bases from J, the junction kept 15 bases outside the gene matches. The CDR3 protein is CASRSKVASGTGEQFF. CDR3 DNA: TGTGCCAGCAGATCTAAGGTGGCTAGCGGGACTGGTGAGCAGTTCTTC. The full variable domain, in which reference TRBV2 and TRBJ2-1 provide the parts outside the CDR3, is EPEVTQTPSHQVTQMGQEVILRCVPISNHLYFYWYRQILGQKVEFLVSFYNNEISEKSEIFDDQFSVERPDGSNFTLKIRSTKLEDSAMYFCASRSKVASGTGEQFFGPGTRLTVL.

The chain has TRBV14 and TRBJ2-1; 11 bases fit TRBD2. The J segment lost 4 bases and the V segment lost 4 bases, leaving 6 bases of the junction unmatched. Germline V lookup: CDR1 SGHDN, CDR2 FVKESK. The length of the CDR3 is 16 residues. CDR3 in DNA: TGTGCCAGCAGCCGTCGGCTAGCGGGGGGTTACAATGAGCAGTTCTTC. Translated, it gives CASSRRLAGGYNEQFF.

The CDR3 loop reads CASSQVRGTGGADSGNTIYF. The CDR3 DNA reads TGTGCCAGCAGCCAAGTGAGGGGGACAGGGGGCGCAGACTCTGGAAACACCATATATTTT. This chain joins TRBV3-1 (or the pseudogene TRBV3-2) and TRBJ1-3; 12 bases match TRBD1. This CDR3 is 20 amino acids long. The trim removed 1 base at V and 0 bases at J, leaving 10 bases unmatched. Germline V lookup: CDR1 LGHDT, CDR2 YNNKEL (reference sequence).

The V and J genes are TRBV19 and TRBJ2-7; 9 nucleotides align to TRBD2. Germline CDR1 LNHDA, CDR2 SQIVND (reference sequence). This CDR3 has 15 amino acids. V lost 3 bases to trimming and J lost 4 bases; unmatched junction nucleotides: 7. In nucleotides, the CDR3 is TGTGCCAGTAGTATCGGGACTAGCCCTTTTTACGAGCAGTACTTC. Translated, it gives CASSIGTSPFYEQYF.

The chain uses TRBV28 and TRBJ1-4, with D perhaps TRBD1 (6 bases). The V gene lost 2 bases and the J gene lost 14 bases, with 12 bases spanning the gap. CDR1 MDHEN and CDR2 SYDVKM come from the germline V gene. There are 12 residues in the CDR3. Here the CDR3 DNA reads TGTGCCAGCAGTTTAATCAACAGGGCGCTGTTTTTT. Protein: CASSLINRALFF.

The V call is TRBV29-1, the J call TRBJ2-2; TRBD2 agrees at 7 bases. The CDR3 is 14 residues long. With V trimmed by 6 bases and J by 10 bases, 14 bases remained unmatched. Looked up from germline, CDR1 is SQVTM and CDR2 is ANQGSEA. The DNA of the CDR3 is TGCAGCGTAGGCGGGACTACCGCGGGTCCGGAGCTGTTTTTT. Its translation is CSVGGTTAGPELFF.

CDR3 bases: TGCAGCGCCCCCCTCCCTAGCGGGAGAGGAGGGACGACCCAGTACTTC. This gives the protein CSAPLPSGRGGTTQYF. The chain recombines TRBV29-1 with TRBJ2-5; TRBD2 aligns across 10 bases. This CDR3 comprises 16 residues. The V gene's germline CDR1 is SQVTM and CDR2 ANQGSEA. Unmatched junction bases numbered 18, after V lost 7 bases and J lost 7 bases. Looking up the rest from reference TRBV29-1 and TRBJ2-5 gives the full variable domain: SAVISQKPSRDICQRGTSLTIQCQVDSQVTMMFWYRQQPGQSLTLIATANQGSEATYESGFVIDKFPISRPNLTFSTLTVSNMSPEDSSIYLCSAPLPSGRGGTTQYFGPGTRLLVL.

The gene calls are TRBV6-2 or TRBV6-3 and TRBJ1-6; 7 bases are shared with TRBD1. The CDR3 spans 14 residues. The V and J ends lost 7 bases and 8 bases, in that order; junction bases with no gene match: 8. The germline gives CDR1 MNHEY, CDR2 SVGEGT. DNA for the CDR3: TGTGCCAGCACCCCCGGGACAGTCGATTCACCCCTCCACTTT. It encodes CASTPGTVDSPLHF.

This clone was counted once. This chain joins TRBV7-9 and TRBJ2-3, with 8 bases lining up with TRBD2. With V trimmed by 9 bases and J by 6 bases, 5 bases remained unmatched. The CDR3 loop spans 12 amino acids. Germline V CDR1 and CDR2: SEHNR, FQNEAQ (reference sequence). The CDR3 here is CASSGGADTQYF. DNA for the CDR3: TGTGCCAGTTCCGGGGGGGCCGATACGCAGTATTTT.

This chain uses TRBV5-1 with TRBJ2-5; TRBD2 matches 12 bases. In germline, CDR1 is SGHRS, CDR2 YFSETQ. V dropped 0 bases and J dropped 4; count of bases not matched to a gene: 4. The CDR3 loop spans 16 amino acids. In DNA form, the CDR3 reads TGCGCCAGCAGCTTGGGACTAGCGGGAGAAGGAGAGACCCAGTACTTC. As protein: CASSLGLAGEGETQYF. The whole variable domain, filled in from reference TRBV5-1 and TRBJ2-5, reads KAGVTQTPRYLIKTRGQQVTLSCSPISGHRSVSWYQQTPGQGLQFLFEYFSETQRNKGNFPGRFSGRQFSNSRSEMNVSTLELGDSALYLCASSLGLAGEGETQYFGPGTRLLVL.

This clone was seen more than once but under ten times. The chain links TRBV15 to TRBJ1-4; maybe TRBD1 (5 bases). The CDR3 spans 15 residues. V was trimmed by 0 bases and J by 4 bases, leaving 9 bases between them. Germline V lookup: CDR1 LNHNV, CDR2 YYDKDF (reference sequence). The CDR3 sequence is CATSRDPRVNEKLFF. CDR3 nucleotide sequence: TGTGCCACCAGCAGAGATCCCAGGGTTAATGAAAAACTGTTTTTT.

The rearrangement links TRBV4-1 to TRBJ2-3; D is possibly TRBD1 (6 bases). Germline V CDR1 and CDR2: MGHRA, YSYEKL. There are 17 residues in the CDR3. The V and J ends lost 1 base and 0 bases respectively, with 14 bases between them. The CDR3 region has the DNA TGCGCCAGCAGCCAAGTAGGCCGGGACACTAGCACAGATACGCAGTATTTT. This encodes CASSQVGRDTSTDTQYF.

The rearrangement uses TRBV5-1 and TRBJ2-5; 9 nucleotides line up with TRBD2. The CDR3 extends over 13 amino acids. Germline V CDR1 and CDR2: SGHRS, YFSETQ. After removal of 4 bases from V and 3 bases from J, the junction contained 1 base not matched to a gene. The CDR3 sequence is CASSPSGEETQYF. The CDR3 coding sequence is TGCGCCAGCAGCCCTAGCGGGGAAGAGACCCAGTACTTC.

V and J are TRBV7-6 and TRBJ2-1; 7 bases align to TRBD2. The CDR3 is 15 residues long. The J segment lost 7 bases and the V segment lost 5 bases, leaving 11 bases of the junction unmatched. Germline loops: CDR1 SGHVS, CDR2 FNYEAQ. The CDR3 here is CASSLGKLALNEQFF. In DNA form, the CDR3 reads TGTGCCAGCAGCCTGGGAAAACTAGCGTTAAATGAGCAGTTCTTC.

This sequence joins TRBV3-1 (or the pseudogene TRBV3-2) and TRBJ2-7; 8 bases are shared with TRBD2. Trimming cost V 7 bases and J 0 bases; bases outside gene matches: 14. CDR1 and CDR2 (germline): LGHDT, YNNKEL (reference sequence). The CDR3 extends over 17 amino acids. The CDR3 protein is CASTRLKPGTSSYEQYF. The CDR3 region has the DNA TGTGCCAGCACCCGATTGAAACCGGGGACTAGCTCCTACGAGCAGTACTTC.

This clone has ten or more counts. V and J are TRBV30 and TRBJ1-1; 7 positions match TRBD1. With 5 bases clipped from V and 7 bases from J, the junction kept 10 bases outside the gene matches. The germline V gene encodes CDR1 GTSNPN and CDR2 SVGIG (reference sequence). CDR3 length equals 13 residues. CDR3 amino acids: CAWDFNRGYEAFF. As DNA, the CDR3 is TGTGCCTGGGATTTTAACAGGGGATATGAAGCTTTCTTT.

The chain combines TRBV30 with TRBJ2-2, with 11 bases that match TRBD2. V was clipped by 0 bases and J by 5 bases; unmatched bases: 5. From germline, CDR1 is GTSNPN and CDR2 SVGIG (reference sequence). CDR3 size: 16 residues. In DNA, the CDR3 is TGTGCCTGGAGTGTACTAGCGGGAGCTTTAACCGGGGAGCTGTTTTTT. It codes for CAWSVLAGALTGELFF.

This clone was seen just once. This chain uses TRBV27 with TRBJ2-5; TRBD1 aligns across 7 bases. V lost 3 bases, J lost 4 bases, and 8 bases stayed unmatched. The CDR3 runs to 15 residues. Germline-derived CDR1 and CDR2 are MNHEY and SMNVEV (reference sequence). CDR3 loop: CASSFIAGGRETQYF. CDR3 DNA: TGTGCCAGCAGTTTCATAGCAGGGGGTCGAGAGACCCAGTACTTC.

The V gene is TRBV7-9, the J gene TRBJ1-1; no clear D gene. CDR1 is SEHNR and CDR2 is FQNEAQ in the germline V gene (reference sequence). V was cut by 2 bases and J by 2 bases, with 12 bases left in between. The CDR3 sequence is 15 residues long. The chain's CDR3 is CASSLPVAGNTEAFF. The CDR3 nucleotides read TGTGCCAGCAGCTTACCGGTTGCGGGAAACACTGAAGCTTTCTTT.